The 25 T cell receptor beta chains presented below share a single source sample, sequenced in a study of blood T cell repertoires in COVID-19. Clones were read by immunoSEQ multiplex PCR, and TCRdb kept only the in-frame ones, dropping some. In the table there are some 150,000 clones, approximately 80% of which are singletons. Sequencing used peripheral blood. These receptors were taken from a woman in her sixties with COVID-19, enrolled during active disease.

In regard to this clone: Other DNA sequences in this specimen translate into the identical CDR3. The J gene is TRBJ2-1, the V gene TRBV4-2, with TRBD2 matching over 13 bases. The CDR3 runs 16 residues. Germline CDR1 is LGHNA and CDR2 is YNFKEQ. V shed 3 bases and J 6 bases; nucleotides not matched to a gene: 5. The DNA of the CDR3 is TGTGCCAGCAGCCAGGCCGGGACTAGCGGGATCAATGAGCAGTTCTTC. It translates to CASSQAGTSGINEQFF.

The chain carries TRBV3-1 (or the pseudogene TRBV3-2) and TRBJ1-5; TRBD1 aligns across 9 bases. Germline lookup yields CDR1 LGHDT and CDR2 YNNKEL (reference sequence). The CDR3 length is 16 residues. The trim removed 4 bases at V and 2 bases at J, leaving 6 bases unmatched. CDR3 in DNA: TGTGCCAGCAGCCGAGGGGACAGGGCTGGCAATCAGCCCCAGCATTTT. It codes for CASSRGDRAGNQPQHF.

With respect to this clone: Compared with germline, one end of the junction differs, possibly owing to a read error. The rearrangement links TRBV5-1 to TRBJ2-2; tentatively, D is TRBD2 (6 bases). Per germline, CDR1 SGHRS and CDR2 YFSETQ. The CDR3 has 13 amino acids. The CDR3 nucleotides are TGCGCCCGCAGCGCCGGGGGTACCGGGGAGCTGTTTTTT. It codes for CARSAGGTGELFF.

The gene calls are TRBV5-1 and TRBJ1-3, with 9 bases fitting TRBD1. Germline V gives CDR1 SGHRS, CDR2 YFSETQ. J lost 8 bases, V lost 2 bases, and 5 bases had no gene match. There are 14 residues in the CDR3. As DNA, the CDR3 is TGCGCCAGCAGCTTACAGGGGGCCGATGACACCATATATTTT. Protein sequence: CASSLQGADDTIYF.

This clone was counted between two and nine times. The J gene is TRBJ1-1, the V gene TRBV25-1; D might be TRBD1 (5 bases). Germline V lookup: CDR1 MGHDK, CDR2 SYGVNS. There are 13 residues in the CDR3. With 7 bases removed from V and 1 base from J, the gap between germline ends came to 10 bases. CDR3 amino acids: CASMAGTNTEAFF. DNA for the CDR3: TGTGCCAGCATGGCGGGGACGAACACTGAAGCTTTCTTT. Supplemented by reference TRBV25-1 and TRBJ1-1, the full variable domain reads EADIYQTPRYLVIGTGKKITLECSQTMGHDKMYWYQQDPGMELHLIHYSYGVNSTEKGDLSSESTVSRIRTEHFPLTLESARPSHTSQYLCASMAGTNTEAFFGQGTRLTVV.

The chain employs TRBV6-1 and TRBJ1-1; D is uncertain. This CDR3 region has 15 residues. Germline V gene sequence: CDR1 MNHNS, CDR2 SASEGT. Trimming removed 2 bases at V and 1 base at J, with 11 bases between. CDR3 bases: TGTGCCAGCAGTGAACCGGGAGAGAGGAACACTGAAGCTTTCTTT. Amino acid sequence: CASSEPGERNTEAFF.

The CDR3 nucleotides are TGTGCCAGTAGTATAGCGGTACAGGGCAAGCTGGGAAAACTGTTTTTT. This gives the protein CASSIAVQGKLGKLFF. V and J are TRBV19 and TRBJ1-4; possible D gene TRBD1, 6 bases. The CDR3 consists of 16 residues. Germline-derived CDR1 and CDR2 are LNHDA and SQIVND (reference sequence). V lost 1 base to trimming and J lost 10 bases, with 19 bases between them.

This chain uses TRBV19 with TRBJ2-1, with 12 bases aligning to TRBD2. This CDR3 contains 17 residues. The germline gives CDR1 LNHDA, CDR2 SQIVND (reference sequence). The J segment lost 7 bases and the V segment lost 2 bases, leaving 9 bases of the junction unmatched. CDR3 nucleotides: TGTGCCAGTAGTATACTGGCTAGCGGGAGGGCCAGGAATGAGCAGTTCTTC. It codes for CASSILASGRARNEQFF. Drawing the rest from reference TRBV19 and TRBJ2-1, the complete variable domain is DGGITQSPKYLFRKEGQNVTLSCEQNLNHDAMYWYRQDPGQGLRLIYYSQIVNDFQKGDIAEGYSVSREKKESFPLTVTSAQKNPTAFYLCASSILASGRARNEQFFGPGTRLTVL.

V and J are TRBV18 and TRBJ2-1; perhaps TRBD1 as D (6 bases). Germline loops: CDR1 KGHSH, CDR2 LQKENI. This CDR3 has 11 amino acids. The V gene lost 5 bases and the J gene lost 8 bases, with 7 bases spanning the gap. The DNA for the CDR3 is TGTGCCAGCTCAAAGGGGGATGAGCAGTTCTTC. Translating it yields CASSKGDEQFF.

The chain carries TRBV5-1 and TRBJ2-5; 8 positions match TRBD1. After removal of 6 bases from V and 3 bases from J, the junction contained 7 bases not matched to a gene. This CDR3 is built from 14 residues. Per the germline V gene, CDR1 is SGHRS and CDR2 is YFSETQ. Written as DNA, the CDR3 is TGCGCCAGCAACCTGGACAGGGTTGAAGAGACCCAGTACTTC. Translation gives CASNLDRVEETQYF.

This clone came up once. The CDR3 is CASSESPDSNEKLFF. DNA of the CDR3: TGTGCCAGCAGTGAATCCCCGGACTCTAATGAAAAACTGTTTTTT. V usage is TRBV25-1 and J usage is TRBJ1-4; D remains ambiguous. V was shortened by 1 base and J by 3 bases, with 9 bases between the two germline ends. The CDR3 totals 15 residues. CDR1 is MGHDK and CDR2 is SYGVNS in the germline V gene. Variable domain in full (rest from reference TRBV25-1 and TRBJ1-4): EADIYQTPRYLVIGTGKKITLECSQTMGHDKMYWYQQDPGMELHLIHYSYGVNSTEKGDLSSESTVSRIRTEHFPLTLESARPSHTSQYLCASSESPDSNEKLFFGSGTQLSVL.

The chain is built from TRBV19 and TRBJ2-1, with 12 bases fitting TRBD2. V lost 4 bases, J lost 9 bases, and 13 bases stayed unmatched. CDR3 length: 17 amino acids. CDR1 is LNHDA and CDR2 is SQIVND in the germline V gene (reference sequence). Written as DNA, the CDR3 is TGTGCCAGTAGTAGGCTTTGGCTAGCGGGAGGGCAGAGTGAGCAGTTCTTC. Amino acids: CASSRLWLAGGQSEQFF.

The J gene is TRBJ1-1, the V gene TRBV4-2; D not certain. The CDR3 is made up of 17 amino acids. CDR1 and CDR2 from the germline V gene are LGHNA and YNFKEQ. Trimming removed 3 bases from V and 0 bases from J, with 17 bases in between. Here the CDR3 DNA reads TGTGCCAGCAGCCAGGACTCCCAAAGGAGGGTGAACACTGAAGCTTTCTTT. This gives the protein CASSQDSQRRVNTEAFF.

The chain is built from TRBV7-8 and TRBJ1-2, with 8 bases identical to TRBD1. Trimming at V came to 5 bases and at J to 8 bases, leaving 13 bases not matched to a gene. CDR3 length: 15 residues. Germline CDR1 SGHVS, CDR2 FQNEAQ. Here the CDR3 reads CASSASSGGQGGYTF. The CDR3 DNA follows: TGTGCCAGCAGCGCGTCCTCAGGGGGCCAGGGAGGCTACACCTTC.

The CDR3 sequence: CASSPLTGTQNQPQHF. The CDR3 DNA follows: TGTGCCAGCAGCCCGCTCACCGGGACACAAAATCAGCCCCAGCATTTT. The rearrangement links TRBV5-8 to TRBJ1-5; tentative D call: TRBD1 (6 bases). CDR1 SGHTS and CDR2 YDEGEE come from the germline V gene. The CDR3 covers 16 residues. V lost 4 bases and J 4 bases, leaving 18 bases between the germline ends.

The J gene is TRBJ2-1, the V gene TRBV5-1; 11 bases are a match to TRBD2. This CDR3 has 14 residues. Trimming at V came to 3 bases and at J to 7 bases, leaving 3 bases not matched to a gene. CDR1 and CDR2 from the germline V gene are SGHRS and YFSETQ. The CDR3 bases are TGCGCCAGCAGCTCGACTAGCGGGGCGAATGAGCAGTTCTTC. Translation gives CASSSTSGANEQFF.

V gene TRBV4-1 combines with J gene TRBJ1-1, with D tentatively TRBD1 (5 bases). CDR1 is MGHRA and CDR2 is YSYEKL in the germline V gene. Trimming removed 4 bases at V and 0 bases at J, with 15 bases between. This CDR3 contains 16 residues. CDR3 loop: CASSPHGGGLNTEAFF. The DNA of the CDR3 is TGCGCCAGCAGCCCCCACGGGGGGGGTTTGAACACTGAAGCTTTCTTT.

The gene calls are TRBV27 and TRBJ2-7; 10 positions match TRBD1. The CDR3 has 18 residues. Germline CDR1 MNHEY, CDR2 SMNVEV (reference sequence). The V and J ends lost 2 bases and 3 bases, in that order; junction bases with no gene match: 13. CDR3 DNA sequence: TGTGCCAGCAGTTTAAGTGGGGAGTGGGACAGGGGTAACTACGAGCAGTACTTC. Translating it yields CASSLSGEWDRGNYEQYF.

The gene calls are TRBV2 and TRBJ1-5; D remains unclear. Per germline, CDR1 SNHLY and CDR2 FYNNEI. V lost 11 bases and J lost 4, with 15 bases in between. This CDR3 is 13 amino acids long. The DNA of the CDR3 is TGTGCCTACCGCGGCGGATCTAATCAGCCCCAGCATTTT. It is translated as CAYRGGSNQPQHF.

The chain uses TRBV7-2 and TRBJ2-1, with 15 bases that match TRBD2. V shed 5 bases, J shed 9 bases, and the junction held 5 bases outside the gene matches. The CDR3 runs 15 residues. Germline CDR1 SGHTA, CDR2 FQGNSA. Here the CDR3 reads CASSPPGLAGGEQFF. CDR3 bases: TGTGCCAGCAGCCCGCCGGGACTAGCGGGGGGTGAGCAGTTCTTC.

The chain couples TRBV5-5 to TRBJ2-7; TRBD2 agrees at 8 bases. This CDR3 has 16 residues. Trimming removed 2 bases from V and 3 bases from J; junction bases left unmatched: 10. Germline CDR1 reads SGHKS; CDR2 reads YYEKEE (reference sequence). CDR3 protein: CASSFPPGSGSYEQYF. CDR3 DNA: TGTGCCAGCAGCTTCCCCCCCGGCAGCGGGAGCTACGAGCAGTACTTC.

The J gene is TRBJ2-3, the V gene TRBV5-8; possibly TRBD1 for D (6 bases). Germline-derived CDR1 and CDR2 are SGHTS and YDEGEE. The CDR3 sequence is 15 residues long. The V end was cut by 1 base, the J end by 0 bases, with 9 bases between. CDR3 residues: CASSLQGGSTDTQYF. The CDR3 bases are TGTGCCAGCAGCTTGCAAGGGGGAAGCACAGATACGCAGTATTTT.

CDR3 nucleotides: TGTGCCAGTAGTATAGGTAGCGGGGGGGGCACAGATACGCAGTATTTT. Encoded protein: CASSIGSGGGTDTQYF. This chain links TRBV19 with TRBJ2-3, with 11 nucleotides matching TRBD2. The CDR3 loop spans 16 amino acids. The germline V gene encodes CDR1 LNHDA and CDR2 SQIVND (reference sequence). J gave up 1 base and V 1 base, and 1 base lay outside the gene matches.

The chain has TRBV5-6 and TRBJ2-7, with 8 nucleotides matching TRBD1. The CDR3 contains 13 residues. The V gene end was trimmed by 3 bases and the J gene end by 7 bases; junction bases not matched to a gene: 6. The germline CDR1 and CDR2 sequences are SGHDT and YYEEEE. CDR3 DNA sequence: TGTGCCAGCAGCTGGCAGGGGGCTAAAGAGCAGTACGTC. Its protein is CASSWQGAKEQYV.

This clone was found a few times. The chain joins TRBV30 to TRBJ1-2; 9 bases are a match to TRBD1. This CDR3 region has 12 residues. Germline loops: CDR1 GTSNPN, CDR2 SVGIG (reference sequence). Unmatched junction bases numbered 6, after V lost 2 bases and J lost 11 bases. The chain's CDR3 is CAWSLMTGGYTF. CDR3 in DNA: TGTGCCTGGAGTTTGATGACAGGGGGGTACACCTTC.